A single sample is the source of the 30 T cell receptor beta chains below, sequenced in a study of beta chain features in type 1 diabetes. Study outcomes and limitations: Among patients with Type 1 diabetes, TCRB CDR3s were moderately but significantly shorter in every one of the four CD4+ subsets.

These TCRs are of unknown antigen specificity. Isolated RNA was reverse transcribed in full, so expressed TCRB transcripts were sequenced. Sequenced by immunoSEQ multiplex PCR; TCRdb stores in-frame clones only, minus some. The repertoire holds about 700,000 clones, with under 15% as singletons. Input material: naive CD4+ T cells from blood. The receptors shown here come from a man between 18 and 29 years old with type 1 diabetes.

This clone was seen a few times. V and J are TRBV7-2 and TRBJ2-5; the match to TRBD1 covers 10 bases. V dropped 6 bases and J dropped 2; count of bases not matched to a gene: 6. The germline gives CDR1 SGHTA, CDR2 FQGNSA. This CDR3 is built from 15 residues. The CDR3 region is CASSPWDRGQETQYF. Written as DNA, the CDR3 is TGTGCCAGCAGTCCTTGGGACAGGGGACAAGAGACCCAGTACTTC.

This clone occurred a few times. At the DNA level, this CDR3 is encoded by other sequences in the same sample as well. The chain links TRBV7-9 to TRBJ1-1; no clear D. The CDR3 totals 13 residues. The germline CDR1 and CDR2 sequences are SEHNR and FQNEAQ (reference sequence). Trimming shortened V by 2 bases and J by 5 bases, and 9 bases separated the two germline ends. Written as DNA, the CDR3 is TGTGCCAGCAGCTTACAAGAAGGGACTGAAGCTTTCTTT. Encoded protein: CASSLQEGTEAFF.

This chain joins TRBV2 and TRBJ2-5; D is uncertain. Germline assignment: CDR1 SNHLY and CDR2 FYNNEI. This CDR3 has 13 amino acids. V lost 7 bases to trimming and J lost 5 bases, with 14 bases between them. CDR3 loop: CASIRVSWETQYF. The CDR3 region has the DNA TGTGCCAGCATTCGCGTGAGTTGGGAGACCCAGTACTTC.

The genes are TRBV7-2 and TRBJ1-4; 8 bases agree with TRBD1. The CDR3 runs 15 residues. The trim removed 6 bases at V and 4 bases at J, leaving 7 bases unmatched. Germline lookup yields CDR1 SGHTA and CDR2 FQGNSA. In DNA, the CDR3 is TGTGCCAGCAGTTCCCCGGGACAGGTTAATGAAAAACTGTTTTTT. It is translated as CASSSPGQVNEKLFF. The full variable domain, in which reference TRBV7-2 and TRBJ1-4 provide the parts outside the CDR3, is GAGVSQSPSNKVTEKGKDVELRCDPISGHTALYWYRQSLGQGLEFLIYFQGNSAPDKSGLPSDRFSAERTGGSVSTLTIQRTQQEDSAVYLCASSSPGQVNEKLFFGSGTQLSVL.

J is TRBJ1-5 and V is TRBV14, with D possibly matching TRBD1 (5 bases). Germline CDR1 is SGHDN and CDR2 is FVKESK. The ends were cut back, 1 base at V and 2 bases at J, with 9 bases in the middle. The CDR3 consists of 15 residues. Written as DNA, the CDR3 is TGTGCCAGCAGCCAAGGTACGGGGGGCAATCAGCCCCAGCATTTT. Translating it yields CASSQGTGGNQPQHF.

This clone was counted a few times. The chain combines TRBV28 with TRBJ1-1, with D tentatively TRBD1 (6 bases). CDR1 and CDR2 from the germline V gene are MDHEN and SYDVKM. The CDR3 has 14 residues. Trimming took 3 bases from V and 7 from J, leaving 15 bases between them. The CDR3 coding sequence is TGTGCCAGCAGTTTGGCCCCAGGGGACCTTGAAGCTTTCTTT. It translates to CASSLAPGDLEAFF.

This clone was counted between two and nine times. The rearrangement links TRBV28 to TRBJ1-2, with D hard to call. From germline, CDR1 is MDHEN and CDR2 SYDVKM. This CDR3 contains 12 residues. Trimming removed 4 bases from V and 8 bases from J, with 11 bases in between. CDR3 residues: CASSSRGQGYTF. DNA of the CDR3: TGTGCCAGCAGTTCTAGAGGGCAGGGCTACACCTTC.

This clone showed up just a few times. The chain couples TRBV7-9 to TRBJ1-1; 7 bases agree with TRBD1. CDR3 length equals 13 residues. From germline, CDR1 is SEHNR and CDR2 FQNEAQ (reference sequence). The J segment lost 5 bases and the V segment lost 5 bases, leaving 5 bases of the junction unmatched. The CDR3 bases are TGTGCCAGCAGCCCGCAACAGGGGACTGAAGCTTTCTTT. Translating gives CASSPQQGTEAFF.

Turning to this clone: The sample carries other DNA sequences with the same CDR3. V usage is TRBV6-1 and J usage is TRBJ2-3, with D tentatively TRBD2 (6 bases). This CDR3 spans 13 amino acids. Germline CDR1 is MNHNS and CDR2 is SASEGT. V was cut by 4 bases and J by 5 bases, with 10 bases left in between. CDR3 sequence reads: CASSAPGGDTQYF. Written as DNA, the CDR3 is TGTGCCAGCAGTGCTCCCGGGGGAGATACGCAGTATTTT.

On this clone: The sample holds other DNA sequences that translate to the same CDR3. This chain connects TRBV2 to TRBJ2-2; TRBD1 agrees at 7 bases. Germline V lookup: CDR1 SNHLY, CDR2 FYNNEI. V trimming: 7 bases; J trimming: 0 bases; junction bases outside the gene matches: 2. The length of the CDR3 is 14 residues. In DNA form, the CDR3 reads TGTGCCAGCAACCAGGGGGCGAACACCGGGGAGCTGTTTTTT. Encoded protein: CASNQGANTGELFF.

This clone showed up just a few times. The genes are TRBV7-6 and TRBJ1-4; D remains unclear. CDR1 is SGHVS and CDR2 is FNYEAQ in the germline V gene. The V and J ends lost 5 bases and 3 bases respectively, with 10 bases between them. The CDR3 is made up of 14 amino acids. The CDR3 is CASSPSRANEKLFF. The DNA for the CDR3 is TGTGCCAGCAGCCCAAGTCGGGCTAATGAAAAACTGTTTTTT.

This clone was recorded at least ten times. The rearrangement joins TRBV14 to TRBJ2-1, with unresolved D. Trimming shortened V by 1 base and J by 4 bases, and 5 bases separated the two germline ends. Germline CDR1 SGHDN, CDR2 FVKESK. CDR3 length equals 13 residues. The CDR3 sequence is CASSQAQYNEQFF. The CDR3 region has the DNA TGTGCCAGCAGCCAAGCACAGTACAATGAGCAGTTCTTC.

This clone has just a few counts. The chain carries TRBV5-1 and TRBJ1-2; D possibly corresponds to TRBD1 (6 bases). The CDR3 totals 14 residues. Germline V lookup: CDR1 SGHRS, CDR2 YFSETQ. Between the trimmed V and J ends, which lost 0 bases and 3 bases, there was a span of 9 bases. CDR3 loop: CASSLAGADYGYTF. The CDR3 DNA reads TGCGCCAGCAGCTTGGCAGGGGCGGACTATGGCTACACCTTC.

This rearrangement joins TRBV6-6 to TRBJ2-3; perhaps TRBD2 as D (6 bases). The CDR3 is 14 amino acids. Germline V gives CDR1 MNHNY, CDR2 SVGAGI (reference sequence). Trimming left V 6 bases short and J 3 bases short, with 13 bases between. Written as DNA, the CDR3 is TGTGCCAGCAGGCCGGGACTGGCAACAGATACGCAGTATTTT. It encodes CASRPGLATDTQYF.

This clone was seen more than once but under ten times. The chain employs TRBV9 and TRBJ2-2, with D perhaps TRBD2 (5 bases). V dropped 3 bases and J dropped 5 bases, with 8 bases sitting between them. CDR1 SGDLS and CDR2 YYNGEE come from the germline V gene. The CDR3 contains 13 residues. CDR3 in amino acids: CASSDRGTGELFF. In DNA, the CDR3 is TGTGCCAGCAGCGACCGAGGGACCGGGGAGCTGTTTTTT. Variable domain in full (rest from reference TRBV9 and TRBJ2-2): DSGVTQTPKHLITATGQRVTLRCSPRSGDLSVYWYQQSLDQGLQFLIQYYNGEERAKGNILERFSAQQFPDLHSELNLSSLELGDSALYFCASSDRGTGELFFGEGSRLTVL.

In its sample, this clone was seen a few times. This chain links TRBV7-6 with TRBJ1-1; TRBD1 might be the D (6 bases). The CDR3 runs to 15 residues. Trimming shortened V by 3 bases and J by 0 bases, and 11 bases separated the two germline ends. CDR1 is SGHVS and CDR2 is FNYEAQ in the germline V gene. CDR3 residues: CASSFLGAMNTEAFF. Written as DNA, the CDR3 is TGTGCCAGCAGCTTTTTGGGGGCCATGAACACTGAAGCTTTCTTT.

CDR3 sequence (DNA): TGTGCCATCAGCCGACAGGAGAGCTCCTACAATGAGCAGTTCTTC. Its protein is CAISRQESSYNEQFF. The V call is TRBV10-3, the J call TRBJ2-1; the D gene is possibly TRBD1 (6 bases). The CDR3 is made up of 15 amino acids. Germline V CDR1 and CDR2: ENHRY, SYGVKD. V lost 6 bases and J lost 0, with 12 bases in between.

CDR3 nucleotide sequence: TGTGCCAGCAGCCCTAGGACAGGAACACAAGAGACCCAGTACTTC. The encoded protein is CASSPRTGTQETQYF. The V call is TRBV11-2, the J call TRBJ2-5, with 7 bases aligning to TRBD1. Looked up from germline, CDR1 is SGHAT and CDR2 is FQNNGV. The CDR3 consists of 15 residues. The J segment lost 2 bases and the V segment lost 5 bases, leaving 8 bases of the junction unmatched.

The rearrangement links TRBV28 to TRBJ1-1; D possibly corresponds to TRBD1 (6 bases). The CDR3 is made up of 15 amino acids. The V gene's germline CDR1 is MDHEN and CDR2 SYDVKM. V dropped 4 bases and J dropped 1 base, with 13 bases sitting between them. The CDR3 loop is CASSSYRATNTEAFF. CDR3 coding DNA: TGTGCCAGCAGTTCCTACAGGGCCACGAACACTGAAGCTTTCTTT. Together with reference TRBV28 and TRBJ1-1, the CDR3 gives the full variable domain: DVKVTQSSRYLVKRTGEKVFLECVQDMDHENMFWYRQDPGLGLRLIYFSYDVKMKEKGDIPEGYSVSREKKERFSLILESASTNQTSMYLCASSSYRATNTEAFFGQGTRLTVV.

This clone occurred a few times. The V and J genes are TRBV25-1 and TRBJ2-1; D uncertain. This CDR3 spans 15 amino acids. Trimming took off 3 bases at V and 8 bases at J, with 17 bases between the two ends. The V gene's germline CDR1 is MGHDK and CDR2 SYGVNS. DNA of the CDR3: TGTGCCAGCAGTGAGGTTCAGAAGGGCATGGATGAGCAGTTCTTC. It yields the protein CASSEVQKGMDEQFF.

In this sample, this clone turned up a few times. The rearrangement joins TRBV7-6 to TRBJ1-5, with a possible D match to TRBD1 (6 bases). Germline V gene data show CDR1 as SGHVS and CDR2 as FNYEAQ. The CDR3 consists of 15 residues. Trimming left V 0 bases short and J 4 bases short, with 10 bases between. The CDR3 sequence is CASSLARGGNQPQHF. CDR3 coding DNA: TGTGCCAGCAGCTTAGCTAGGGGGGGAAATCAGCCCCAGCATTTT.

On this clone itself: Other DNA sequences from this sample encode an identical CDR3 as well. The chain recombines TRBV18 with TRBJ1-1; D is unresolved. Germline V gene sequence: CDR1 KGHSH, CDR2 LQKENI. This CDR3 is built from 14 residues. V lost 3 bases, J lost 0 bases, and 8 bases lay in between. The CDR3 here is CASSPRGMNTEAFF. CDR3 nucleotide sequence: TGTGCCAGCTCACCCCGGGGAATGAACACTGAAGCTTTCTTT.

V is TRBV7-3 and J is TRBJ2-3; D might be TRBD2 (6 bases). Germline CDR1 SGHTA, CDR2 FQGTGA. The CDR3 is 15 residues long. Between the trimmed V and J ends, which lost 4 bases and 0 bases, there was a span of 11 bases. This CDR3 reads CASSSFSGSTDTQYF. The CDR3 nucleotides read TGTGCCAGCAGCTCATTTAGCGGAAGCACAGATACGCAGTATTTT.

For this clone: This sample also contains other DNA sequences that code for the same CDR3. The V and J genes are TRBV29-1 and TRBJ2-7; TRBD1 matches at 9 bases. Germline values: CDR1 SQVTM, CDR2 ANQGSEA. This CDR3 has 12 residues. V was pared by 3 bases and J by 5 bases, with 2 bases of the junction left unmatched. CDR3 amino acids: CSVEGQGDEQYF. The CDR3 DNA sequence: TGCAGCGTTGAGGGACAGGGTGACGAGCAGTACTTC.

Of note for this clone: The sample holds other DNA sequences that translate to the same CDR3. This chain links TRBV18 with TRBJ2-7, with TRBD1 as a possible D gene (5 bases). V was clipped by 3 bases and J by 3 bases, with 9 bases between them. The germline CDR1 and CDR2 sequences are KGHSH and LQKENI. The CDR3 length is 13 residues. CDR3 region: CASSPGLDYEQYF. CDR3 coding DNA: TGTGCCAGCTCACCGGGGCTGGACTACGAGCAGTACTTC.

The rearrangement links TRBV30 to TRBJ1-1; 7 positions match TRBD1. CDR3 length: 14 amino acids. CDR1 is GTSNPN, CDR2 SVGIG, per germline (reference sequence). V was clipped by 3 bases and J by 0 bases; unmatched bases: 4. CDR3 in DNA: TGTGCCTGGAGACTAACAGGGGTGAACACTGAAGCTTTCTTT. Translated: CAWRLTGVNTEAFF. Looking up the rest from reference TRBV30 and TRBJ1-1 gives the full variable domain: SQTIHQWPATLVQPVGSPLSLECTVEGTSNPNLYWYRQAAGRGLQLLFYSVGIGQISSEVPQNLSASRPQDRQFILSSKKLLLSDSGFYLCAWRLTGVNTEAFFGQGTRLTVV.

V usage is TRBV5-4 and J usage is TRBJ2-3, with D perhaps matching TRBD2 (6 bases). V was trimmed by 6 bases and J by 5 bases, leaving 19 bases between them. This CDR3 is 15 amino acids long. The germline gives CDR1 SGHNT, CDR2 YYREEE (reference sequence). The CDR3 nucleotides are TGTGCCAGCACCCGGCAGGCCACCGGGGGAGATACGCAGTATTTT. This sequence encodes CASTRQATGGDTQYF.

The rearrangement joins TRBV5-4 to TRBJ2-5; D unresolved. V was clipped by 0 bases and J by 5 bases, with 8 bases between them. This CDR3 has 13 amino acids. From germline, CDR1 is SGHNT and CDR2 YYREEE (reference sequence). CDR3: CASSLGDRETQYF. The CDR3 DNA sequence: TGTGCCAGCAGCTTGGGGGATCGCGAGACCCAGTACTTC.

The chain has TRBV7-9 and TRBJ2-1, with D perhaps TRBD1 or TRBD2 (7 bases each). Germline CDR1 is SEHNR and CDR2 is FQNEAQ (reference sequence). The CDR3 is 16 amino acids. The V gene lost 1 base and the J gene lost 6 bases, with 16 bases spanning the gap. This chain's CDR3 is CASSLGQGVAGNEQFF. The DNA for the CDR3 is TGTGCCAGCAGCTTAGGTCAGGGGGTAGCGGGCAATGAGCAGTTCTTC.

The chain couples TRBV27 to TRBJ1-2, with D possibly TRBD1 on 6 matching bases. The germline CDR1 and CDR2 sequences are MNHEY and SMNVEV (reference sequence). The germline V and J ends were trimmed by 0 bases and 3 bases, with 11 bases remaining between them. This CDR3 has 15 amino acids. The CDR3 DNA is TGTGCCAGCAGTTTATCCTCCGACAGGTACTATGGCTACACCTTC. Its protein product is CASSLSSDRYYGYTF.